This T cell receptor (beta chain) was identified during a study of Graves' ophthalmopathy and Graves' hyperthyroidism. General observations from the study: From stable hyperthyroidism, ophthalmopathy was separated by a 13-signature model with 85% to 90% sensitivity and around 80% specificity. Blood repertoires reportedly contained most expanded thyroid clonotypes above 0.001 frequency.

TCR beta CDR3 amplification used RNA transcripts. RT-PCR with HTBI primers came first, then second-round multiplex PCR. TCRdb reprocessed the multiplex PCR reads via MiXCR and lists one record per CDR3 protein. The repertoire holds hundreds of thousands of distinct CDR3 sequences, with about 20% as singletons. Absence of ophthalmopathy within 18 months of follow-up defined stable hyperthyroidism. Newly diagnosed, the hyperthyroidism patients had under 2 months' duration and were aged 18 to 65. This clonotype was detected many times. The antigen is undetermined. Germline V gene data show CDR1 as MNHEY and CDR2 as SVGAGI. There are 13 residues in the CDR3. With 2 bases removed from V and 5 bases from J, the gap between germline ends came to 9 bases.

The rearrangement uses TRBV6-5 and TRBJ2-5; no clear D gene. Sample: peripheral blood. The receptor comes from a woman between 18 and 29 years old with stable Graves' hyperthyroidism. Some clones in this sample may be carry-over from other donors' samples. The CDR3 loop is CASSYVARETQYF. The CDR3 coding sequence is TGTGCCAGCAGTTACGTAGCTCGGGAGACCCAGTACTTC.